This T cell receptor beta chain was documented in a study of blood T cell repertoires in COVID-19 (dated by TCRdb to about 2020). Background for the entire study: Samples from collaborators originated in the United States, Italy and Spain and spanned both the acute and convalescent phases of COVID-19. Samples came from the ongoing ImmuneRACE study (first 160 participants) plus 1,254 subjects from 6 global collaborators. Where available, HLA class I and class II types were taken from metadata supplied by the sample provider and were not determined by assay-based typing. The repertoires were released in a freely available public database intended as a resource for research on the immune response to SARS-CoV-2. The sample metadata nearly always contained a de-identified subject ID, COVID-19 status, age in years and sex. The dataset comprised deeply sampled blood TCRbeta repertoires from subjects exposed to, actively infected with, or recovered from COVID-19. The prospective study material was composed of cDNA or gDNA derived from T cells, B-cell-depleted T cells, or PBMCs.

Concerning this clone itself: Which antigen it targets is not known. No quality values exist for individual bases; no much larger clone is one base distant.

TCRbeta CDR3 regions were amplified from genomic DNA by means of the immunoSEQ Assay, a bias-controlled multiplex PCR. The original pipeline was this. Nucleated cell counts per sample were estimated from amplification of reference gene primers within the assay. To quantify the absolute abundance of each unique TCRbeta CDR3 rearrangement, sequence reads were collapsed and filtered. Productive Simpson clonality was computed per sample as the square root of Simpson's diversity index over productive rearrangements. What TCRdb holds here is the immuneACCESS table cut down to in-frame rearrangements. Part of the clones is not present; checked against another copy, under half of the missing clones reflect an unresolved V gene, and the others are unexplained. V, J and clone size derive from that table, while D and trimming were established from the DNA sequence. The sample profile shows some 120,000 clones; 80% to 85% of them were found once. The leading ten clones occupy 15% to 20% of the sample.

Study-level results and caveats: The quantity of clinical and demographic metadata differed by source and by participant and was supplied without curation.

In the prospective study, participants were about 18 to 100 years old, resided in around 25 geographic areas of the United States, and were enrolled through a virtual design. In the prospective study, participants were assigned to cohorts based on the clinical history participants reported in a screening survey and a study questionnaire. Recovered participants in ImmuneRACE Cohort 3 were defined as having two consecutive negative NP/OP PCR tests, clearance from a healthcare professional, or resolution of symptoms. Mobile phlebotomists in the prospective study collected whole blood, serum and a nasopharyngeal or oropharyngeal swab from every participant. Over an approximately two-month period, participants in the prospective study had the option of providing additional blood draws and questionnaires. Before DNA extraction, blood samples from the prospective study were shipped at room temperature or frozen.

The specimen was PBMCs or T cells enriched from blood (not recorded which). This sequence was found in a man younger than 40 who had recovered from COVID-19.

The CDR3 corresponds to CASRAGGPSALDGEQFF. The nucleotide sequence is TGTGCCAGCAGGGCCGGGGGTCCTAGCGCCCTTGATGGGGAGCAGTTCTTC. The chain couples TRBV9 to TRBJ2-1, with a weak D call of TRBD2 (6 bases match). CDR1 SGDLS and CDR2 YYNGEE were looked up in the germline V gene. The CDR3 contains 17 residues, cysteine and phenylalanine counted. CDR3 DNA is the only sequence kept; it has 51 bases, read in frame from the first base. V is cut by 5 bases and J by 10 bases, and the space between the germline ends is 28 bases.